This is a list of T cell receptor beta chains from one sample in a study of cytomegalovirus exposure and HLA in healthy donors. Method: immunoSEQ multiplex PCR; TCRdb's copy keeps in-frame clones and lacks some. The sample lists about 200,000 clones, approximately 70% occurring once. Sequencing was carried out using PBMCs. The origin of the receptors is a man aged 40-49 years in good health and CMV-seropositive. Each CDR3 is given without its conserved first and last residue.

ASSLGPVSYEQY | TRBV11-2
ASSIQGGSRQSRH | TRBV19
ASSQGTDSYNEQF | TRBV11-2
ATATGANQPQH | TRBV6-5
ASSLEGVSNQPQH | TRBV5-5
ASSLFGPRDTDTQY | TRBV11-2
ASSHPESSGRPDSYSNQPQH | TRBV4-1
ASSSGQNEQY | TRBV27
ASSQTGTSSSETQY | TRBV4-2
ASSLEGGVSSYEQY | TRBV5-1
ASTHDGSNQPQH | TRBV6-5
ASSKRGLNYGYT | TRBV6-5
AISDRTGVDTQY | TRBV10-3
ASSPLKSGGRLNEQF | TRBV7-9
ASRKGLTYNEQF | TRBV28
ASSSERGATDTQY | TRBV18
ASRSDPGSYNEQF | TRBV5-1
ASSSDRTTEAF | TRBV11-2
ASSLALANYNEQF | TRBV7-2
SVDGTGDLTDTQY | TRBV29-1
ASISKGFYGQPQH | TRBV6-1
ASSEARQGTDTQY | TRBV2
ASSSGEERGQRTQY | TRBV7-8
ASGDRKPPYSNQPQH | TRBV19
ASSLLGGGTTDTQY | TRBV7-3
ASSLVGGTTDTQY | TRBV7-2
ASSLALGGSSSYNEQF | TRBV5-1
ATSRDRRGLDTEAF | TRBV15
ASSSLQRGGPQQF | TRBV7-3
ASSHRTGVGNEQF | TRBV4-1
ASSLGDSQETQY | TRBV6-5
ASSLVGGTEQF | TRBV5-8
ASSVGASGGARETQY | TRBV9
ASSPLTGGDTGELF | TRBV5-1
ATRPGGISTGELF | TRBV19
ASSPGGYTEAF | TRBV5-1
ASSRDRDYGYT | TRBV7-9
ASSSGTGFYEQY | TRBV6-1
ASSTDRFTANEKLF | TRBV25-1
ASRNRVLTDTQY | TRBV6-6
SVAPETGGTETQY | TRBV29-1
ASSLQQNSPLH | TRBV7-3
ASSLVAADRGRDEQY | TRBV5-1
ASSIGWGQLQANYGYT | TRBV19
ATAGGDTEAF | TRBV10-3
ASSKLRGTNIQY | TRBV19
ASSFAGTLDLATNEKLF | TRBV5-1
ASSLAGILTEAF | TRBV5-1
ASSFGAGADTQY | TRBV5-1